Below, 3 T cell receptor beta chains from the same sample are listed, as sequenced in a study of T cell responses to AZD1222 COVID-19 vaccine. The assay was immunoSEQ multiplex PCR, and TCRdb's table has in-frame clones only and misses some. Counted here are roughly 150,000 clones, 90% to 95% occurring once; the ten biggest clones make up 3.5% to 4%. Sequenced material: peripheral blood, taken 28 days after the second AZD1222 dose. Receptor source: an adult who received the AZD1222 COVID-19 vaccine.

The chain couples TRBV9 to TRBJ1-2; D is ambiguous. CDR1 SGDLS and CDR2 YYNGEE come from the germline V gene. Trimming took 0 bases from V and 5 from J, leaving 14 bases between them. The CDR3 covers 15 residues. CDR3 loop: CASSVGTDRGYGYTF. The CDR3 DNA reads TGTGCCAGCAGCGTAGGAACAGACCGGGGATATGGCTACACCTTC.

The table lists this clone with a count of one. The chain combines TRBV5-6 with TRBJ1-3; D remains ambiguous. Germline-derived CDR1 and CDR2 are SGHDT and YYEEEE. The CDR3 sequence is 17 residues long. Trimming pared 2 bases from V and 0 bases from J, leaving 15 bases between. CDR3 DNA: TGTGCCAGCAGCTTCTCATCGCGGGGATTCTCTGGAAACACCATATATTTT. It codes for CASSFSSRGFSGNTIYF.

The V and J genes are TRBV28 and TRBJ1-5, with 7 nucleotides matching TRBD1. V was clipped by 6 bases and J by 4 bases; unmatched bases: 12. The CDR3 spans 16 residues. Germline V gene sequence: CDR1 MDHEN, CDR2 SYDVKM. The CDR3 spells CASRPPRGASNQPQHF. The CDR3 DNA sequence: TGTGCCAGCAGACCCCCCAGGGGGGCGTCAAATCAGCCCCAGCATTTT. The whole variable domain, filled in from reference TRBV28 and TRBJ1-5, reads DVKVTQSSRYLVKRTGEKVFLECVQDMDHENMFWYRQDPGLGLRLIYFSYDVKMKEKGDIPEGYSVSREKKERFSLILESASTNQTSMYLCASRPPRGASNQPQHFGDGTRLSIL.